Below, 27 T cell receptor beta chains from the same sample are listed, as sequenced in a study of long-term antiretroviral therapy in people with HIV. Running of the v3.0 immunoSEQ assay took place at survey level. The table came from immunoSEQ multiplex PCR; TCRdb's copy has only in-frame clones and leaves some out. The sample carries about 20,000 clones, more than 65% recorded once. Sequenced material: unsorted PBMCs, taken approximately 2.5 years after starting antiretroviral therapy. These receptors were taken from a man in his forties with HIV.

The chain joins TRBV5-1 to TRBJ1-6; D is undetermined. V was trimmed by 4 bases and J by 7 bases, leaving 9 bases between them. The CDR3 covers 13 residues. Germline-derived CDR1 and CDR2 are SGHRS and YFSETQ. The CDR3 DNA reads TGCGCCAGCAGCCCGGGGAACAATTCACCCCTCCACTTT. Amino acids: CASSPGNNSPLHF.

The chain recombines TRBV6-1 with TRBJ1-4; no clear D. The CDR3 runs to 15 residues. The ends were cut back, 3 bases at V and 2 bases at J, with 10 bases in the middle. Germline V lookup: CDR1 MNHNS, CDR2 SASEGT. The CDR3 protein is CASSESPGTNEKLFF. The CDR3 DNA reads TGTGCCAGCAGTGAGTCCCCTGGGACTAATGAAAAACTGTTTTTT.

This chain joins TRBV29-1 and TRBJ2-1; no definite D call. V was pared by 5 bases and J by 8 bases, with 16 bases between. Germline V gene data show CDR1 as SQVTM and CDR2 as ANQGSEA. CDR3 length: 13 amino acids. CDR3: CSVRNGWVYEQFF. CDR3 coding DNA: TGCAGCGTTCGTAACGGGTGGGTCTATGAGCAGTTCTTC.

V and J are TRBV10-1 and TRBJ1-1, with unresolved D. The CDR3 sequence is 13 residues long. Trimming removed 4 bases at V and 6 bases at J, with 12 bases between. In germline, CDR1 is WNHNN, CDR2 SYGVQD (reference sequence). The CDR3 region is CASSAPGVAEAFF. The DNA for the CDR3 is TGCGCCAGCAGTGCCCCGGGAGTCGCTGAAGCTTTCTTT.

CDR3 sequence (DNA): TGTGCCAGCAGCTCCGGGACAGGGGTCGTTGCCGGGGAGCTGTTTTTT. It specifies CASSSGTGVVAGELFF. The gene calls are TRBV7-6 and TRBJ2-2, with 10 bases lining up with TRBD1. CDR1 is SGHVS, CDR2 FNYEAQ, per germline. The CDR3 consists of 16 residues. The junction had 8 bases not matched to a gene; V was cut back by 4 bases and J by 6 bases.

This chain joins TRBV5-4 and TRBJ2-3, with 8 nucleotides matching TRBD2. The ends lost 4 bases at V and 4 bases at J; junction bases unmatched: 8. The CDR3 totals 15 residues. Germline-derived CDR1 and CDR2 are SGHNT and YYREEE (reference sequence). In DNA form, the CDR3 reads TGTGCCAGCAGCGCATTAGCGGGGATGGCAGATACGCAGTATTTT. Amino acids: CASSALAGMADTQYF.

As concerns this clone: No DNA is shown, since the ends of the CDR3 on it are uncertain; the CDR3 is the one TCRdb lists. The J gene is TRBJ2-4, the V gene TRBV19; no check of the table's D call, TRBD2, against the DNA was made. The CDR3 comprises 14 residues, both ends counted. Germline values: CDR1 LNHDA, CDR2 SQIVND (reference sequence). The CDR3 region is CASSSGLAGNIQYF.

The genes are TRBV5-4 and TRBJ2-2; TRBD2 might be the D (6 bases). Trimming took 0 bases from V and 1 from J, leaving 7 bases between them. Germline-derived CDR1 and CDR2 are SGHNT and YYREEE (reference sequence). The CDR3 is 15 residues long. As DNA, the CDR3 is TGTGCCAGCAGCTTGGCGGGGGTGAACACCGGGGAGCTGTTTTTT. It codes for CASSLAGVNTGELFF. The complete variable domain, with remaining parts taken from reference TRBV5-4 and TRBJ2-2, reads ETGVTQSPTHLIKTRGQQVTLRCSSQSGHNTVSWYQQALGQGPQFIFQYYREEENGRGNFPPRFSGLQFPNYSSELNVNALELDDSALYLCASSLAGVNTGELFFGEGSRLTVL.

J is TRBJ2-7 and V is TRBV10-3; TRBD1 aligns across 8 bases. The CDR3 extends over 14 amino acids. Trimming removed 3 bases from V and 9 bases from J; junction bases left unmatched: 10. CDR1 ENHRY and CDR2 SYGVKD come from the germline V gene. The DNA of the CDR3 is TGTGCCATCAGTGATACCCAGGGGGCGATATCGCAGTACTTC. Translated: CAISDTQGAISQYF.

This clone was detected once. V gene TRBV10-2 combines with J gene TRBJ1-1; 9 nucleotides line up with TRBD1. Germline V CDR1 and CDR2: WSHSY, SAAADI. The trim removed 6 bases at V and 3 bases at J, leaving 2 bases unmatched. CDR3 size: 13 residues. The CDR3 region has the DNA TGCGCCAGCAGGGGACAGGGCTACACTGAAGCTTTCTTT. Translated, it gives CASRGQGYTEAFF.

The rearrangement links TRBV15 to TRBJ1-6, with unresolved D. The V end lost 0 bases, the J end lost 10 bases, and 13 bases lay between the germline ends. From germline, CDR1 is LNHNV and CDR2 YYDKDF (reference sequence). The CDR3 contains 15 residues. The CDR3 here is CATSRDKGRGSPLHF. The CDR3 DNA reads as TGTGCCACCAGCAGAGATAAAGGCAGAGGATCACCCCTCCACTTT. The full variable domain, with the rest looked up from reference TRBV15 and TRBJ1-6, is DAMVIQNPRYQVTQFGKPVTLSCSQTLNHNVMYWYQQKSSQAPKLLFHYYDKDFNNEADTPDNFQSRRPNTSFCFLDIRSPGLGDTAMYLCATSRDKGRGSPLHFGNGTRLTVT.

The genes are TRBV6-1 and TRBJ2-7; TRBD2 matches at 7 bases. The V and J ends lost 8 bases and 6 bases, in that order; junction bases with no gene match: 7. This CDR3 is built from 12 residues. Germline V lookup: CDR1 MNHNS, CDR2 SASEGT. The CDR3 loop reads CASAHPGGEQYF. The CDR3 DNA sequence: TGTGCCAGCGCCCATCCGGGGGGCGAGCAGTACTTC.

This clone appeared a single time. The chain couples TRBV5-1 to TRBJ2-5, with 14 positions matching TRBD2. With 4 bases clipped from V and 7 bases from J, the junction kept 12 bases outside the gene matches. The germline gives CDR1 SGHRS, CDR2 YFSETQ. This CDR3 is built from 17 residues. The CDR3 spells CASSTGTGLAGVGTQYF. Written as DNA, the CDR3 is TGCGCCAGCAGCACCGGGACGGGACTAGCGGGAGTGGGGACCCAGTACTTC.

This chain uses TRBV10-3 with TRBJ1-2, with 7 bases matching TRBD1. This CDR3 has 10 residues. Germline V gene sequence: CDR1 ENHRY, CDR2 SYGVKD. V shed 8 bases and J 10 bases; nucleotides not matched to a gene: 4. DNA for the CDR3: TGTGCCATCTGGGACAGAGACTACACCTTC. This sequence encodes CAIWDRDYTF.

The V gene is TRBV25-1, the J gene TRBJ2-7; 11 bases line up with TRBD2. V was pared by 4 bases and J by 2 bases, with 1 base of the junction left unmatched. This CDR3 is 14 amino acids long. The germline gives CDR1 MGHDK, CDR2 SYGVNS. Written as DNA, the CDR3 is TGTGCCAGCAGTGTTAGCGGGAGGGCCTACGAGCAGTACTTC. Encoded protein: CASSVSGRAYEQYF.

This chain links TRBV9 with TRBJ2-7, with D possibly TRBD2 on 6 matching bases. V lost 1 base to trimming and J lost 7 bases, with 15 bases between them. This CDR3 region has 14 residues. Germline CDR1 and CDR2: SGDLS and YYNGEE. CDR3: CASSVSGSTREQYF. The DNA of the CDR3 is TGTGCCAGCAGCGTATCCGGGAGTACAAGGGAGCAGTACTTC.

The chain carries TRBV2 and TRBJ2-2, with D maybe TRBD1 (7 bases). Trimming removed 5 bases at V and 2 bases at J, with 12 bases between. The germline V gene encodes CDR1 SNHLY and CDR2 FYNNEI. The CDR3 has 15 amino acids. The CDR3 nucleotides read TGTGCCAGCAGTCAGGGGGGTTCTAACACCGGGGAGCTGTTTTTT. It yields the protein CASSQGGSNTGELFF.

For the CDR3, the DNA is TGTGCCAGTAGTCAGTTTAGGAATGAAAAACTGTTTTTT. The encoded protein is CASSQFRNEKLFF. This chain connects TRBV19 to TRBJ1-4; no reliable D call. Per germline, CDR1 LNHDA and CDR2 SQIVND (reference sequence). V lost 5 bases to trimming and J lost 5 bases, with 9 bases between them. The CDR3 contains 13 residues.

The CDR3 coding sequence is TGTGCCAGTATTGGACAGGGAGTAGGCTATGGCTACACCTTC. This translates into CASIGQGVGYGYTF. The genes are TRBV19 and TRBJ1-2; 8 bases are shared with TRBD1. With V trimmed by 7 bases and J by 4 bases, 8 bases remained unmatched. In germline, CDR1 is LNHDA, CDR2 SQIVND (reference sequence). The CDR3 runs to 14 residues. The full variable domain, completed using reference TRBV19 and TRBJ1-2, is DGGITQSPKYLFRKEGQNVTLSCEQNLNHDAMYWYRQDPGQGLRLIYYSQIVNDFQKGDIAEGYSVSREKKESFPLTVTSAQKNPTAFYLCASIGQGVGYGYTFGSGTRLTVV.

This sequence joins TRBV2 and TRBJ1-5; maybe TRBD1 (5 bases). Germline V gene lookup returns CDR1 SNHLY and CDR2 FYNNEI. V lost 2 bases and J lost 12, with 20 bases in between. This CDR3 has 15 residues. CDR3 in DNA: TGTGCCAGCAGTGAAAGGGGCAGGGATGGTATAGGCCAGCATTTT. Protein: CASSERGRDGIGQHF.

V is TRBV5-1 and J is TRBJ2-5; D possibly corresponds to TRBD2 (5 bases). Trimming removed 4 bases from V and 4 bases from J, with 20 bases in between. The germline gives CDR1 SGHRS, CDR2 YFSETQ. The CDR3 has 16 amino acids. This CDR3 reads CASSVSSAELPETQYF. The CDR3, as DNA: TGCGCCAGCAGCGTGAGTAGCGCGGAGCTTCCAGAGACCCAGTACTTC.

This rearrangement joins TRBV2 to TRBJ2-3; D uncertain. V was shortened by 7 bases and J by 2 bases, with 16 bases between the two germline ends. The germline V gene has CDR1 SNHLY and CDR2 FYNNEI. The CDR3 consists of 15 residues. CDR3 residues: CASTLLTDTTDTQYF. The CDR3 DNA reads TGTGCCAGCACCTTGCTGACTGATACCACAGATACGCAGTATTTT.

The CDR3, as DNA: TGTGCCAGCATCTCACTCGCTGGAAACACCATATATTTT. Translated: CASISLAGNTIYF. The chain has TRBV27 and TRBJ1-3; no clear D. Germline loops: CDR1 MNHEY, CDR2 SMNVEV (reference sequence). The CDR3 spans 13 residues. The V and J ends lost 7 bases and 2 bases respectively, with 9 bases between them.

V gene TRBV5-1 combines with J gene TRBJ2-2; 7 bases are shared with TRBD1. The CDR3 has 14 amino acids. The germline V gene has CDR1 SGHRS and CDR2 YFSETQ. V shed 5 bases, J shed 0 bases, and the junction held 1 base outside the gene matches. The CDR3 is CASRQGANTGELFF. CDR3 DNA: TGCGCCAGCAGGCAGGGGGCGAACACCGGGGAGCTGTTTTTT.

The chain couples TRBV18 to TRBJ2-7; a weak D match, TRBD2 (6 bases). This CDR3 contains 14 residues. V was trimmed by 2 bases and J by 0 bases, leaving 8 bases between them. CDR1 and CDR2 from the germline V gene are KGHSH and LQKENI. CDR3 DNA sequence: TGTGCCAGCTCACCAACTAGCCTCTCCTACGAGCAGTACTTC. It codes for CASSPTSLSYEQYF.

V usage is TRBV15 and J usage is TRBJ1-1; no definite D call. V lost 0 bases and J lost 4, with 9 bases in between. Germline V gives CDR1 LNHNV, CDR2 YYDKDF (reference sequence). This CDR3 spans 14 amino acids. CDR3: CATSRDPSGTEAFF. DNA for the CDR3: TGTGCCACCAGCAGAGACCCCTCGGGCACTGAAGCTTTCTTT. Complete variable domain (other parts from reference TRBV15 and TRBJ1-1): DAMVIQNPRYQVTQFGKPVTLSCSQTLNHNVMYWYQQKSSQAPKLLFHYYDKDFNNEADTPDNFQSRRPNTSFCFLDIRSPGLGDTAMYLCATSRDPSGTEAFFGQGTRLTVV.

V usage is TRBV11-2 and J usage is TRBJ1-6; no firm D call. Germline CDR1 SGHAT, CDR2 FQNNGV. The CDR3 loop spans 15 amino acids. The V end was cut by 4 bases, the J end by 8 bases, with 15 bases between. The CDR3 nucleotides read TGTGCCAGCAGCTCCCACGGGGAAGGAGATTCACCCCTCCACTTT. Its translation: CASSSHGEGDSPLHF.